This T cell receptor (beta chain) was recorded in a study of cytomegalovirus exposure and HLA in healthy donors. With 60 Vbeta and 13 Jbeta primers, the PCR was carried out. Only in-frame clones appear in the TCRdb table, and some are missing; sequencing was by immunoSEQ multiplex PCR. Of approximately 180,000 clones detected, around nine tenths appear once; the ten largest clones hold roughly 1.9%. V lost 4 bases and J 4 bases, leaving 17 bases between the germline ends. The CDR3 extends over 15 amino acids. Germline V CDR1 and CDR2: SGHRS, YFSETQ. Sequencing was carried out using PBMCs. This rearrangement joins TRBV5-1 to TRBJ1-1; tentative D call: TRBD1 (5 bases). The source is a woman younger than 30 in good health and CMV-seronegative. This CDR3 reads CASSPRAAGVTEAFF. CDR3 DNA: TGCGCCAGCAGCCCCCGTGCGGCGGGGGTCACTGAAGCTTTCTTT.